These 15 T cell receptor beta chains share one sample of origin, sequenced in a study of blood T cell repertoires in COVID-19. TCRdb's table, derived via immunoSEQ multiplex PCR, lists solely in-frame clones and lacks some. The sample lists roughly 280,000 clones, about 89% occurring once. Sequencing was done on a sample of peripheral blood. The receptors shown here come from a man aged 35-49 years with active or convalescent COVID-19.

This clone was observed a single time. The chain uses TRBV3-1 (or the pseudogene TRBV3-2) and TRBJ1-5; D possibly corresponds to TRBD1 (5 bases). Per germline, CDR1 LGHDT and CDR2 YNNKEL (reference sequence). Trimming took off 0 bases at V and 7 bases at J, with 13 bases between the two ends. This CDR3 has 15 residues. The CDR3 here is CASSQDQRGGQPQHF. The CDR3 DNA sequence: TGTGCCAGCAGCCAAGACCAACGGGGGGGACAGCCCCAGCATTTT.

The genes are TRBV6-5 and TRBJ2-2, with 7 bases aligning to TRBD1. Germline V lookup: CDR1 MNHEY, CDR2 SVGAGI. Losses at the gene ends were 6 bases for V and 1 base for J; bases not matched to a gene: 2. The CDR3 is 14 residues long. In nucleotides, the CDR3 is TGTGCCAGCAGGAGGGACAGGAACACCGGGGAGCTGTTTTTT. It translates to CASRRDRNTGELFF.

This chain links TRBV5-1 with TRBJ2-3; tentative D call: TRBD2 (5 bases). CDR1 and CDR2 (germline): SGHRS, YFSETQ. Deletions cut 0 bases from V and 3 bases from J, with 11 bases between. The length of the CDR3 is 15 residues. The CDR3 region is CASSLDRLRTDTQYF. CDR3 in DNA: TGCGCCAGCAGCTTGGACAGACTAAGGACAGATACGCAGTATTTT. Looking up the rest from reference TRBV5-1 and TRBJ2-3 gives the full variable domain: KAGVTQTPRYLIKTRGQQVTLSCSPISGHRSVSWYQQTPGQGLQFLFEYFSETQRNKGNFPGRFSGRQFSNSRSEMNVSTLELGDSALYLCASSLDRLRTDTQYFGPGTRLTVL.

This chain uses TRBV11-3 with TRBJ2-5; possible D gene TRBD1, 6 bases. The CDR3 is 13 residues long. The V end was cut by 5 bases, the J end by 2 bases, with 9 bases between. Germline V gene data show CDR1 as SGHNT and CDR2 as YENEEA. The CDR3 coding sequence is TGTGCCAGCAGCCCTAGGGGGCAAGAGACCCAGTACTTC. Protein sequence: CASSPRGQETQYF.

The chain uses TRBV12-5 and TRBJ2-5; 8 bases agree with TRBD1. The V segment lost 7 bases and the J segment 5 bases; nucleotides outside the gene matches: 9. Germline lookup yields CDR1 LGHNT and CDR2 FRNRAP. The CDR3 sequence is 14 residues long. The CDR3 DNA is TGTGCTAGTGTGAGGGCAGGGGGCAGGGAGACCCAGTACTTC. It is translated as CASVRAGGRETQYF.

The chain is built from TRBV5-1 and TRBJ1-2; D gene uncertain. CDR1 is SGHRS and CDR2 is YFSETQ in the germline V gene. Trimming cost V 0 bases and J 0 bases, with 9 bases left between them. The CDR3 has 15 residues. The CDR3 protein is CASSLAFESNYGYTF. CDR3 nucleotide sequence: TGCGCCAGCAGCTTGGCCTTTGAGTCTAACTATGGCTACACCTTC.

In regard to this clone: A junction end diverges from the germline sequence, so it may reflect a read error. The chain joins TRBV29-1 to TRBJ1-1; a weak D match, TRBD1 (5 bases). The CDR3 extends over 13 amino acids. Germline V gene lookup returns CDR1 SQVTM and CDR2 ANQGSEA. The CDR3 DNA is TGCAGCGTTTCTCCGCAGGGTACCACTGAAACTTTCTTT. The encoded protein is CSVSPQGTTETFF.

J is TRBJ2-3 and V is TRBV7-3; tentative D call: TRBD2 (6 bases). Germline CDR1 is SGHTA and CDR2 is FQGTGA. The ends were cut back, 1 base at V and 0 bases at J, with 14 bases in the middle. This CDR3 has 17 residues. The CDR3 here is CASSLILEGTSTDTQYF. CDR3 sequence (DNA): TGTGCCAGCAGCTTAATTCTGGAGGGAACTAGCACAGATACGCAGTATTTT.

The CDR3 coding sequence is TGTGCCAGCAGCTTAGTGGTGGACTTATACACAGATACGCAGTATTTT. Its protein product is CASSLVVDLYTDTQYF. The J gene is TRBJ2-3, the V gene TRBV11-2; D perhaps matches TRBD2 (5 bases). The CDR3 loop spans 16 amino acids. The germline V gene has CDR1 SGHAT and CDR2 FQNNGV. V was cut by 1 base and J by 2 bases, with 13 bases left in between.

V and J are TRBV21-1 and TRBJ2-7; no check of the table's D call, TRBD1, against the DNA was made. TRBV21-1 is listed as a pseudogene. This CDR3 region has 19 residues. CDR3 in DNA: TGTGCCAGCATCAGGAGGAACGGGACACTTTCCCCGCGGGCCTACGAGCAGTACTTC. Translated, it gives CASIRRNGTLSPRAYEQYF.

This clone was recorded only once. The sample contains more than one DNA sequence encoding this CDR3. The chain joins TRBV28 to TRBJ2-7, with 9 bases matching TRBD1. The CDR3 sequence is 14 residues long. With 3 bases clipped from V and 2 bases from J, the junction kept 2 bases outside the gene matches. Looked up from germline, CDR1 is MDHEN and CDR2 is SYDVKM. As DNA, the CDR3 is TGTGCCAGCAGTTTGGGACAGGGCCCCTACGAGCAGTACTTC. Translated: CASSLGQGPYEQYF. Variable domain in full (rest from reference TRBV28 and TRBJ2-7): DVKVTQSSRYLVKRTGEKVFLECVQDMDHENMFWYRQDPGLGLRLIYFSYDVKMKEKGDIPEGYSVSREKKERFSLILESASTNQTSMYLCASSLGQGPYEQYFGPGTRLTVT.

The chain uses TRBV6-5 and TRBJ2-7; TRBD1 matches at 7 bases. V was clipped by 8 bases and J by 5 bases; unmatched bases: 3. The CDR3 sequence is 11 residues long. CDR1 and CDR2 from the germline V gene are MNHEY and SVGAGI. The CDR3 nucleotides read TGTGCCAGCGAGGGGGCAAACGAGCAGTACTTC. Its translation is CASEGANEQYF.

J is TRBJ1-2 and V is TRBV28; 8 bases match TRBD1. CDR1 and CDR2 from the germline V gene are MDHEN and SYDVKM. Trimming at V came to 9 bases and at J to 4 bases, leaving 7 bases not matched to a gene. The CDR3 is 13 residues long. The DNA for the CDR3 is TGTGCCAGTACAGGGGGAACCTTCTATGGCTACACCTTC. Translated: CASTGGTFYGYTF.

V usage is TRBV10-3 and J usage is TRBJ2-1, with TRBD1 matching over 7 bases. CDR3 length equals 12 residues. In germline, CDR1 is ENHRY, CDR2 SYGVKD. Losses at the gene ends were 0 bases for V and 15 bases for J; bases not matched to a gene: 5. CDR3 nucleotides: TGTGCCATCAGTGAGTCCGAAAGGGGGCCGTTCTTC. Protein sequence: CAISESERGPFF.

V gene TRBV29-1 combines with J gene TRBJ1-1; D gene uncertain. Germline lookup yields CDR1 SQVTM and CDR2 ANQGSEA. The CDR3 runs to 15 residues. The V end was cut by 5 bases, the J end by 0 bases, with 16 bases between. The CDR3 DNA sequence: TGCAGCGTTTTCCCCCGCATCGACATGAACACTGAAGCTTTCTTT. It is translated as CSVFPRIDMNTEAFF.